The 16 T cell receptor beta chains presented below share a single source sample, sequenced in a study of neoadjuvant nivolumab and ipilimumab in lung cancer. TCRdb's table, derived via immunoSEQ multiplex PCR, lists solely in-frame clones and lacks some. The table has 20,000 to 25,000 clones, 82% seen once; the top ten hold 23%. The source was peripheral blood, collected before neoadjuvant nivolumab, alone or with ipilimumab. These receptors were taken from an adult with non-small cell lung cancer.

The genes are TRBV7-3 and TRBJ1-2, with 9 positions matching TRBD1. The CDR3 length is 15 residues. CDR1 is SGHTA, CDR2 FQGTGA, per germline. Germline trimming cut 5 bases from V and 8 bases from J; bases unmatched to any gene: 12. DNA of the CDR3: TGTGCCAGCAGCCACCGACAGGGGGACATTCGGGGCTACACCTTC. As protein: CASSHRQGDIRGYTF.

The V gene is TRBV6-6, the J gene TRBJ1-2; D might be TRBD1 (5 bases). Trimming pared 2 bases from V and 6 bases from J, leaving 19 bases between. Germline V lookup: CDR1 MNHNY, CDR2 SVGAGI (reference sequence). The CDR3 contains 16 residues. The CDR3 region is CASSYAGQGGSDGYTF. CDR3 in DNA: TGTGCCAGCAGTTACGCGGGGCAGGGCGGCTCCGATGGCTACACCTTC.

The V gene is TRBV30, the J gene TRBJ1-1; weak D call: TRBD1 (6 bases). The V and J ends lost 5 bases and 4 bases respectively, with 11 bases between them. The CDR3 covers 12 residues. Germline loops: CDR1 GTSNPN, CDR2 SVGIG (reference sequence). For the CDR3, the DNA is TGTGCCTGGGGAACAGGGTTCACTGAAGCTTTCTTT. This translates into CAWGTGFTEAFF.

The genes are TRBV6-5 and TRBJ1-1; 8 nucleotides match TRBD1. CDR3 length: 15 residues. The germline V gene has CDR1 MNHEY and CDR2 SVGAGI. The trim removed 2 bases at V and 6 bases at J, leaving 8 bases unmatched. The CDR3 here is CASSYVLTGAPEAFF. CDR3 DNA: TGTGCCAGCAGTTACGTTTTGACAGGGGCTCCTGAAGCTTTCTTT.

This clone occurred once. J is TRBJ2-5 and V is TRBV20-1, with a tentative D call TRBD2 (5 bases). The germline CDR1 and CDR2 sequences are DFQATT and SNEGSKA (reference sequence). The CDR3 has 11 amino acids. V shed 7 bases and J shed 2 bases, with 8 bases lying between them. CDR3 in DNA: TGCAGTGTTAGCGTGCAAGAGACCCAGTACTTC. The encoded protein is CSVSVQETQYF.

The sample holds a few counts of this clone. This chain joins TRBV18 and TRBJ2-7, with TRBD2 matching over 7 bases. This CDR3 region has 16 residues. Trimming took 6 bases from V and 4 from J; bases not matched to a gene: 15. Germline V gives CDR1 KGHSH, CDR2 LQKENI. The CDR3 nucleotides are TGTGCCAGCTCCATCCCCGCGGGAGCCACTCTGTACGAGCAGTACTTC. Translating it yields CASSIPAGATLYEQYF.

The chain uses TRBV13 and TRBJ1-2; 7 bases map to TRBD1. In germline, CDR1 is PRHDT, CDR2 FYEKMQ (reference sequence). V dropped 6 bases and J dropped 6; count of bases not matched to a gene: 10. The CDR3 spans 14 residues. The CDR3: CASRRRTGADGYTF. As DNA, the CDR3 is TGTGCCAGCAGAAGAAGAACAGGGGCGGATGGCTACACCTTC.

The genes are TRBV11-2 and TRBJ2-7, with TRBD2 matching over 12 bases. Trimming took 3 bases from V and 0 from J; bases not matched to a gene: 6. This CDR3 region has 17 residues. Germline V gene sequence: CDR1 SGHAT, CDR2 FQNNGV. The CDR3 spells CASSLTSGSHRSYEQYF. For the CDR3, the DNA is TGTGCCAGCAGCTTGACTAGCGGGAGTCATCGCTCCTACGAGCAGTACTTC.

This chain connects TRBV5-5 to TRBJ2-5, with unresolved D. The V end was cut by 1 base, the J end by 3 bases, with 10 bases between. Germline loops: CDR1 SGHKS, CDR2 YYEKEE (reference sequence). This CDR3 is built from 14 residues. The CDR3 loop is CASSLNWKKETQYF. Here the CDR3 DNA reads TGTGCCAGCAGCTTGAACTGGAAGAAAGAGACCCAGTACTTC.

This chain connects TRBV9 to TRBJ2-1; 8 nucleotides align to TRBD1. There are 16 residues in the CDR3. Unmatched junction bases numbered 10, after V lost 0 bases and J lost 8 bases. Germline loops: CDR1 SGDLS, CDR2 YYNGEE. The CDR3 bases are TGTGCCAGCAGCGTAGGGGGCCAGGGGGCGTCCTATGAGCAGTTCTTC. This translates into CASSVGGQGASYEQFF.

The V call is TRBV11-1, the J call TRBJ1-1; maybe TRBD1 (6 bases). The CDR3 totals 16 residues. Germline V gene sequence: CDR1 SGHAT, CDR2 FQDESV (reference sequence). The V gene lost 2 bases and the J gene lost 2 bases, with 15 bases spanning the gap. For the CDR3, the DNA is TGTGCCAGCAGCTTAACAGGGTCCCCCGCCAACACTGAAGCTTTCTTT. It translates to CASSLTGSPANTEAFF.

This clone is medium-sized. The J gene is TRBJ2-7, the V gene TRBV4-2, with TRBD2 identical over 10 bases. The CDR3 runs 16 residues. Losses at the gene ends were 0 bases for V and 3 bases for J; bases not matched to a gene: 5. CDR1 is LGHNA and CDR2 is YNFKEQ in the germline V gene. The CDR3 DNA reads TGTGCCAGCAGCCAAGAGGGACTAGCGCTGAACTACGAGCAGTACTTC. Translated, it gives CASSQEGLALNYEQYF.

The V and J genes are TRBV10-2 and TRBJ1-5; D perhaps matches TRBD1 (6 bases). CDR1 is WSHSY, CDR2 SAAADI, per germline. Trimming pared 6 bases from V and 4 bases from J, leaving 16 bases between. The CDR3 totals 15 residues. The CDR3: CASSATGFRNQPQHF. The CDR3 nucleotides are TGCGCCAGCAGCGCTACAGGGTTTCGAAATCAGCCCCAGCATTTT.

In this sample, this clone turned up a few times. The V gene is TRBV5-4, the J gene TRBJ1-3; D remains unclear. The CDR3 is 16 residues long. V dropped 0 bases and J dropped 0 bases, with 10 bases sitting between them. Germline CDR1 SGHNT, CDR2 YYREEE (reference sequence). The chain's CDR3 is CASSLDGVLSGNTIYF. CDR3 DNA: TGTGCCAGCAGCTTGGACGGAGTCCTCTCTGGAAACACCATATATTTT.

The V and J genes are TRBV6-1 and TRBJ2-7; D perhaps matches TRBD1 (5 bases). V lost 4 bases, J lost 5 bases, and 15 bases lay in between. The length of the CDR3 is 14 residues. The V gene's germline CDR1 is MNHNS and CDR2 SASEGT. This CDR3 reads CASSGARGRNEQYF. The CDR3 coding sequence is TGTGCCAGCAGTGGGGCAAGGGGTAGGAACGAGCAGTACTTC.

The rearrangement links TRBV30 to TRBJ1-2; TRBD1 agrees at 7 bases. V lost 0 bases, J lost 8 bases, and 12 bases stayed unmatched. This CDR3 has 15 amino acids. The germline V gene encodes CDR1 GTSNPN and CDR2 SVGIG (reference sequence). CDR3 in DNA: TGTGCCTGGAGTGTACTGTTACGAGGGGGCTCCGGCTACACCTTC. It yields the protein CAWSVLLRGGSGYTF.